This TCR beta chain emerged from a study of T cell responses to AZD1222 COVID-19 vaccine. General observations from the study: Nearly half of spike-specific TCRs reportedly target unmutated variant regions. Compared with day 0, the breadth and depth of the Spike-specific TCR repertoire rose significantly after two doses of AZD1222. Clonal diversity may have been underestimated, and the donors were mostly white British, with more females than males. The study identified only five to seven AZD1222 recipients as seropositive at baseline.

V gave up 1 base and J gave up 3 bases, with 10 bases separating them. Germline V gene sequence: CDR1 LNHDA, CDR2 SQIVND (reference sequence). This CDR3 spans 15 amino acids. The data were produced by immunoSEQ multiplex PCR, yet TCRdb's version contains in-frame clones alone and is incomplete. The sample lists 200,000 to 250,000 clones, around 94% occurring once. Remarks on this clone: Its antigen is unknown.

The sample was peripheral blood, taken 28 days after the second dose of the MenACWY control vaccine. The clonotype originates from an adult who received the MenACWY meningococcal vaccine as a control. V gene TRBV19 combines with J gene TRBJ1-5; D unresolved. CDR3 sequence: CASSIVFQANQPQHF. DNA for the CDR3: TGTGCCAGTAGTATAGTTTTCCAGGCCAATCAGCCCCAGCATTTT.